Here is one T cell receptor (beta chain) with its context. Antigen specificity is unknown. The assay was immunoSEQ multiplex PCR, and TCRdb's table has in-frame clones only and misses some. This sample yields about 130,000 clones, of which around nine tenths are seen a single time; 2.8% belongs to the top ten. CDR1 and CDR2 (germline): SGHDN, FVKESK. The CDR3 has 17 residues. With 4 bases clipped from V and 2 bases from J, the junction kept 13 bases outside the gene matches. The source of the sample is a study of T cell responses to AZD1222 COVID-19 vaccine. Study-wide findings and caveats: Unmutated variant regions reportedly attract nearly half of all spike-specific TCRs.

The sample here was peripheral blood, taken on day 0 of AZD1222 vaccination. This sequence originates from an adult in good health. V and J are TRBV14 and TRBJ2-7; 8 bases line up with TRBD2. The CDR3 DNA is TGTGCCAGCAGCCGAAGAAAGACGGGACTAGGCCCCTACGAGCAGTACTTC. Protein product: CASSRRKTGLGPYEQYF. Variable domain in full (rest from reference TRBV14 and TRBJ2-7): EAGVTQFPSHSVIEKGQTVTLRCDPISGHDNLYWYRRVMGKEIKFLLHFVKESKQDESGMPNNRFLAERTGGTYSTLKVQPAELEDSGVYFCASSRRKTGLGPYEQYFGPGTRLTVT.